This entry lists 5 T cell receptor beta chains sequenced from one sample in a study of T and B cells in COVID-19 patients. From blood, 250-500 ng of genomic DNA served as TRB template. BIOMED2 TRB-A/B primer pools were used in multiplex TRB PCR. MiXCR, run by TCRdb on the multiplex PCR reads, gives a single entry per CDR3 protein. The table records around 8,000 distinct CDR3 sequences, roughly 25% of them present only once. The sequencing input was blood. These receptors all stem from a human donor with active COVID-19.

This clonotype has a handful of counts. J is TRBJ2-2 and V is TRBV20-1, with TRBD2 matching over 9 bases. Losses at the gene ends were 0 bases for V and 0 bases for J; bases not matched to a gene: 8. This CDR3 has 18 residues. Germline assignment: CDR1 DFQATT and CDR2 SNEGSKA (reference sequence). The CDR3 DNA sequence: TGCAGTGCTAGAGATTGGCTAGCGGGGCTGACGAACACCGGGGAGCTGTTTTTT. It codes for CSARDWLAGLTNTGELFF.

The chain carries TRBV6-2 or TRBV6-3 and TRBJ1-3, with D possibly TRBD1 on 6 matching bases. CDR1 and CDR2 from the germline V gene are MNHEY and SVGEGT. CDR3 length: 14 residues. V lost 0 bases and J lost 8, with 11 bases in between. CDR3 region: CASSYSNRGHTIYF. For the CDR3, the DNA is TGTGCCAGCAGTTACTCGAACCGGGGGCACACCATATATTTT.

This chain links TRBV5-1 with TRBJ2-3, with D hard to call. V lost 2 bases to trimming and J lost 3 bases, with 10 bases between them. Germline CDR1 is SGHRS and CDR2 is YFSETQ. This CDR3 region has 14 residues. DNA of the CDR3: TGCGCCAGCAGCTTAGGTTCGGGTACAGATACGCAGTATTTT. The encoded protein is CASSLGSGTDTQYF. The entire variable domain, with the rest obtained from reference TRBV5-1 and TRBJ2-3, is as follows: KAGVTQTPRYLIKTRGQQVTLSCSPISGHRSVSWYQQTPGQGLQFLFEYFSETQRNKGNFPGRFSGRQFSNSRSEMNVSTLELGDSALYLCASSLGSGTDTQYFGPGTRLTVL.

Concerning this clonotype: A much larger clone lies a single base off, so this may be a read error. The chain recombines TRBV12-3 or TRBV12-4 with TRBJ2-2, with D maybe TRBD2 (6 bases). V lost 6 bases, J lost 10 bases, and 18 bases lay in between. The length of the CDR3 is 14 residues. The CDR3 nucleotides are TGTGCCAGCAGGGGGGACTTATCGGCCGAGGAGCTGTTTTTT. As protein: CASRGDLSAEELFF.

The chain employs TRBV15 and TRBJ1-2, with D maybe TRBD1 (5 bases). Trimming shortened V by 3 bases and J by 3 bases, and 8 bases separated the two germline ends. The CDR3 sequence is 13 residues long. From germline, CDR1 is LNHNV and CDR2 YYDKDF (reference sequence). CDR3 amino acids: CATSSDRHYGYTF. The CDR3 nucleotides are TGTGCCACCAGCAGTGACAGACACTATGGCTACACCTTC. Complete variable domain (other parts from reference TRBV15 and TRBJ1-2): DAMVIQNPRYQVTQFGKPVTLSCSQTLNHNVMYWYQQKSSQAPKLLFHYYDKDFNNEADTPDNFQSRRPNTSFCFLDIRSPGLGDTAMYLCATSSDRHYGYTFGSGTRLTVV.